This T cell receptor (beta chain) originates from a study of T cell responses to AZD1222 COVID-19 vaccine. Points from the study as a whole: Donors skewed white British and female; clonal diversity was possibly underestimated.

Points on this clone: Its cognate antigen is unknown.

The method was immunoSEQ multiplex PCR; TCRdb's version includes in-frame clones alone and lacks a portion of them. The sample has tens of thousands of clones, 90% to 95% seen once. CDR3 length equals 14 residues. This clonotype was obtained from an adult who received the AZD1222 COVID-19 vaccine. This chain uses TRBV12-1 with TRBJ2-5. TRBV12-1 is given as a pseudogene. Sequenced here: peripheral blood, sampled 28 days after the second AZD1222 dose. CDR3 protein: CASSFNSRGETQYF. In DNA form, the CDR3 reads TGTGCCAGCAGCTTTAACTCCCGTGGGGAGACCCAGTACTTC.